Below, 24 T cell receptor beta chains from the same sample are listed, as sequenced in a study of cytomegalovirus exposure and HLA in healthy donors. Measured with immunoSEQ multiplex PCR; TCRdb has only the in-frame clones, and not every one. The sample contains roughly 200,000 clones, around nine tenths of which appear only once. The sequencing sample was made of PBMCs. Receptors originate from a man aged 30-40 years in good health and CMV-seropositive.

This clone was seen only once. The chain is built from TRBV9 and TRBJ2-7; the D gene could be TRBD1 or TRBD2 (5 bases each). Germline-derived CDR1 and CDR2 are SGDLS and YYNGEE. The CDR3 is 15 amino acids. The V end was cut by 0 bases, the J end by 2 bases, with 12 bases between. Here the CDR3 reads CASSVGGTPAYEQYF. The CDR3 DNA follows: TGTGCCAGCAGCGTAGGGGGGACGCCAGCCTACGAGCAGTACTTC. Full variable domain (rest looked up from reference TRBV9 and TRBJ2-7): DSGVTQTPKHLITATGQRVTLRCSPRSGDLSVYWYQQSLDQGLQFLIQYYNGEERAKGNILERFSAQQFPDLHSELNLSSLELGDSALYFCASSVGGTPAYEQYFGPGTRLTVT.

The V and J genes are TRBV5-4 and TRBJ2-2, with 8 bases identical to TRBD1. The CDR3 is made up of 15 amino acids. Germline loops: CDR1 SGHNT, CDR2 YYREEE (reference sequence). The J segment lost 6 bases and the V segment lost 2 bases, leaving 6 bases of the junction unmatched. CDR3 sequence: CASSFRAGGPGELFF. The CDR3 DNA reads TGTGCCAGCAGCTTCCGGGCAGGGGGCCCCGGGGAGCTGTTTTTT.

The chain has TRBV2 and TRBJ1-5; D is ambiguous. This CDR3 has 15 amino acids. CDR1 and CDR2 (germline): SNHLY, FYNNEI. Trimming removed 2 bases from V and 5 bases from J, with 13 bases in between. The CDR3 sequence is CASSESGDGYQPQHF. The CDR3 nucleotides are TGTGCCAGCAGTGAATCCGGCGACGGTTATCAGCCCCAGCATTTT.

The V and J genes are TRBV5-1 and TRBJ2-7, with 8 bases that match TRBD2. With 0 bases clipped from V and 2 bases from J, the junction kept 13 bases outside the gene matches. This CDR3 has 18 amino acids. The germline CDR1 and CDR2 sequences are SGHRS and YFSETQ. The CDR3 is CASSLETSGVLFTYEQYF. CDR3 DNA sequence: TGCGCCAGCAGCTTGGAAACTAGCGGAGTTCTTTTCACCTACGAGCAGTACTTC.

This rearrangement joins TRBV30 to TRBJ1-1, with TRBD1 matching 7 bases. CDR1 is GTSNPN, CDR2 SVGIG, per germline (reference sequence). The CDR3 consists of 14 residues. The trim removed 0 bases at V and 8 bases at J, leaving 9 bases unmatched. The CDR3 sequence: CAWSVRTGGREAFF. CDR3 bases: TGTGCCTGGAGTGTACGGACAGGAGGGAGGGAAGCTTTCTTT.

This clone was seen only once. The chain recombines TRBV7-9 with TRBJ1-3; D not resolved. Germline V CDR1 and CDR2: SEHNR, FQNEAQ (reference sequence). V lost 5 bases and J lost 2, with 13 bases in between. This CDR3 has 15 amino acids. The DNA of the CDR3 is TGTGCCAGCAGCCCCACGGGTAGGGCTGGAAACACCATATATTTT. Protein sequence: CASSPTGRAGNTIYF.

The chain joins TRBV5-1 to TRBJ2-3, with D possibly called TRBD1 or TRBD2 (7 bases each). The CDR3 extends over 15 amino acids. V was shortened by 7 bases and J by 1 base, with 16 bases between the two germline ends. The germline CDR1 and CDR2 sequences are SGHRS and YFSETQ. CDR3 protein: CASAQGGAGTDTQYF. CDR3 bases: TGCGCCAGCGCCCAGGGGGGGGCAGGCACAGATACGCAGTATTTT.

The chain carries TRBV2 and TRBJ2-5; 7 bases fit TRBD1. The V segment lost 3 bases and the J segment 1 base; nucleotides outside the gene matches: 5. CDR3 length: 15 residues. Germline CDR1 reads SNHLY; CDR2 reads FYNNEI. In nucleotides, the CDR3 is TGTGCCAGCAGTGATCTGACAGGGTCCCAAGAGACCCAGTACTTC. Translation: CASSDLTGSQETQYF.

The gene calls are TRBV10-3 and TRBJ2-3; the D gene is possibly TRBD2 (5 bases). V was trimmed by 6 bases and J by 0 bases, leaving 10 bases between them. CDR3 length equals 14 residues. Germline CDR1 reads ENHRY; CDR2 reads SYGVKD. Here the CDR3 reads CAIRGETSTDTQYF. Written as DNA, the CDR3 is TGTGCCATCAGGGGAGAAACTAGCACAGATACGCAGTATTTT.

The V and J genes are TRBV5-6 and TRBJ2-5; D remains ambiguous. The CDR3 runs to 13 residues. CDR1 and CDR2 (germline): SGHDT, YYEEEE. The ends were cut back, 0 bases at V and 2 bases at J, with 5 bases in the middle. The CDR3 protein is CASSLGPQETQYF. The CDR3 nucleotides are TGTGCCAGCAGCTTGGGCCCTCAAGAGACCCAGTACTTC.

This clone was seen only a few times. This chain uses TRBV28 with TRBJ1-1, with a possible D match to TRBD1 (6 bases). Germline lookup yields CDR1 MDHEN and CDR2 SYDVKM. Trimming stripped 3 bases from V and 5 bases from J, with 19 bases between. The CDR3 extends over 16 amino acids. The CDR3: CASSLAQGPVGTEAFF. The CDR3 DNA reads TGTGCCAGCAGTTTGGCGCAGGGGCCCGTTGGAACTGAAGCTTTCTTT.

The chain is built from TRBV14 and TRBJ2-7, with D unclear. With 1 base removed from V and 6 bases from J, the gap between germline ends came to 10 bases. Germline V gene data show CDR1 as SGHDN and CDR2 as FVKESK. The CDR3 runs to 13 residues. In DNA, the CDR3 is TGTGCCAGCAGCCAAGGGGTTTGGAGCGAGCAGTACTTC. Amino acids: CASSQGVWSEQYF.

This sequence joins TRBV6-4 and TRBJ2-3, with 11 bases lining up with TRBD2. The CDR3 covers 15 residues. The ends lost 4 bases at V and 1 base at J; junction bases unmatched: 1. Germline V gene lookup returns CDR1 MRHNA and CDR2 SNTAGT. CDR3 in amino acids: CASSATSGGTDTQYF. In DNA form, the CDR3 reads TGTGCCAGCAGTGCGACTAGCGGGGGCACAGATACGCAGTATTTT.

This clone was recorded a few times. The V call is TRBV5-6, the J call TRBJ1-2; D uncertain. The V end was cut by 2 bases, the J end by 4 bases, with 6 bases between. Looked up from germline, CDR1 is SGHDT and CDR2 is YYEEEE. The CDR3 totals 12 residues. CDR3 region: CASSFVAYGYTF. CDR3 nucleotides: TGTGCCAGCAGCTTTGTCGCCTATGGCTACACCTTC.

The V gene is TRBV4-2, the J gene TRBJ1-5; perhaps TRBD1 as D (5 bases). From germline, CDR1 is LGHNA and CDR2 YNFKEQ. V was trimmed by 0 bases and J by 1 base, leaving 7 bases between them. This CDR3 region has 15 residues. The CDR3 spells CASSQERGSNQPQHF. CDR3 nucleotides: TGTGCCAGCAGCCAAGAGCGGGGGAGCAATCAGCCCCAGCATTTT.

The chain recombines TRBV4-3 with TRBJ2-5, with D tentatively TRBD1 or TRBD2 (6 bases each). The ends were cut back, 0 bases at V and 4 bases at J, with 12 bases in the middle. The CDR3 runs 15 residues. The germline gives CDR1 LGHNA, CDR2 YSLEER. CDR3 bases: TGCGCCAGCAGCCAAGAGGGCAGGGGAGGAGAGACCCAGTACTTC. It translates to CASSQEGRGGETQYF.

This clone was seen a handful of times. V gene TRBV4-2 combines with J gene TRBJ2-7, with D unresolved. In germline, CDR1 is LGHNA, CDR2 YNFKEQ. The CDR3 runs 16 residues. V shed 1 base and J shed 6 bases, with 19 bases lying between them. Written as DNA, the CDR3 is TGTGCCAGCAGCCAAGCCTTACTGGTCGAACCAGGCGAGCAGTACTTC. Encoded protein: CASSQALLVEPGEQYF.

The chain is built from TRBV5-1 and TRBJ2-7, with 10 bases fitting TRBD2. Germline V gene lookup returns CDR1 SGHRS and CDR2 YFSETQ. V shed 4 bases and J 3 bases; nucleotides not matched to a gene: 10. The CDR3 runs to 16 residues. The CDR3 protein is CASSPGLAEGHYEQYF. The CDR3 DNA follows: TGCGCCAGCAGCCCAGGACTAGCGGAGGGACACTACGAGCAGTACTTC.

A remark on this clone: Other DNA sequences in this sample translate to the same CDR3. This rearrangement joins TRBV18 to TRBJ2-5; the D call may be TRBD1 or TRBD2 (5 bases each). The CDR3 extends over 13 amino acids. CDR1 is KGHSH, CDR2 LQKENI, per germline. With 6 bases removed from V and 5 bases from J, the gap between germline ends came to 13 bases. For the CDR3, the DNA is TGTGCCAGCTCCCCGGGGCTAAGGGAGACCCAGTACTTC. It is translated as CASSPGLRETQYF.

V gene TRBV29-1 combines with J gene TRBJ1-4; no clear D gene. The CDR3 consists of 10 residues. Deletions cut 4 bases from V and 15 bases from J, with 12 bases between. The germline V gene encodes CDR1 SQVTM and CDR2 ANQGSEA. In DNA, the CDR3 is TGCAGCGTTGTGGCAGGCCGCTTGTTTTTT. Residues: CSVVAGRLFF.

V and J are TRBV18 and TRBJ2-7, with a possible D match to TRBD1 (6 bases). Between the trimmed V and J ends, which lost 3 bases and 3 bases, there was a span of 9 bases. CDR1 and CDR2 from the germline V gene are KGHSH and LQKENI. The CDR3 is made up of 13 amino acids. The CDR3: CASSPDSNYEQYF. The CDR3 DNA follows: TGTGCCAGCTCACCGGACAGCAACTACGAGCAGTACTTC.

The chain is built from TRBV6-5 and TRBJ1-1; 7 nucleotides agree with TRBD1. Trimming removed 6 bases from V and 10 bases from J; junction bases left unmatched: 14. CDR3 length equals 14 residues. Germline V gene data show CDR1 as MNHEY and CDR2 as SVGAGI. CDR3 sequence reads: CASSRPDREDGAFF. The CDR3 region has the DNA TGTGCCAGCAGCCGCCCTGACAGGGAAGACGGAGCTTTCTTT.

The V gene is TRBV5-1, the J gene TRBJ2-7, with 10 nucleotides matching TRBD2. The CDR3 runs to 16 residues. Germline loops: CDR1 SGHRS, CDR2 YFSETQ. V gave up 4 bases and J gave up 1 base; unmatched junction bases: 8. CDR3 loop: CASSLQPSGSSYEQYF. Here the CDR3 DNA reads TGCGCCAGCAGCCTTCAACCTAGCGGGAGTTCCTACGAGCAGTACTTC.

The genes are TRBV28 and TRBJ1-3, with D hard to call. Between the trimmed V and J ends, which lost 5 bases and 2 bases, there was a span of 10 bases. There are 14 residues in the CDR3. Germline CDR1 is MDHEN and CDR2 is SYDVKM. The CDR3: CASSLDHAGNTIYF. CDR3 nucleotide sequence: TGTGCCAGCAGTCTCGACCACGCTGGAAACACCATATATTTT.